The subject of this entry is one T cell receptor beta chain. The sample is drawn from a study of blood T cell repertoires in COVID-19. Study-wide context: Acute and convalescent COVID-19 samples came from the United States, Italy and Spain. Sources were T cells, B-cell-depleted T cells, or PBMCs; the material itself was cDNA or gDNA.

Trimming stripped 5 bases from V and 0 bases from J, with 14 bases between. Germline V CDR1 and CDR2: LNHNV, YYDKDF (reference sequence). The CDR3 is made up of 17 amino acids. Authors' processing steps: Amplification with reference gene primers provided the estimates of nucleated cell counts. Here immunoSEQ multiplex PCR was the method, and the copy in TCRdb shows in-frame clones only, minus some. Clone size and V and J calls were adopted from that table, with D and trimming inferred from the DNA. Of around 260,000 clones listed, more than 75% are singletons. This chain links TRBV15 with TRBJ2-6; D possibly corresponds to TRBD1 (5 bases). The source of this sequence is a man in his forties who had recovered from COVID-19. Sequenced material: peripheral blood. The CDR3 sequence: CATSESRADSGANVLTF. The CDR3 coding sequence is TGTGCCACCAGCGAGAGCAGGGCCGACTCTGGGGCCAACGTCCTGACTTTC.